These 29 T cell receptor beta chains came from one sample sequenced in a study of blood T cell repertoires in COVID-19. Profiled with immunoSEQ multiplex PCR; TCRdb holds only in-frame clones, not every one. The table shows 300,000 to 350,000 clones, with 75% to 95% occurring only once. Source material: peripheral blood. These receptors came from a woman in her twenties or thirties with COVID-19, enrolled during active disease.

CDR3 sequence (DNA): TGTGCCACCAGTGATTGGGACAGTATCACAGATACGCAGTATTTT. This gives the protein CATSDWDSITDTQYF. The chain uses TRBV24-1 and TRBJ2-3; 7 bases match TRBD1. After removal of 2 bases from V and 2 bases from J, the junction contained 3 bases not matched to a gene. The CDR3 totals 15 residues. Germline values: CDR1 KGHDR, CDR2 SFDVKD.

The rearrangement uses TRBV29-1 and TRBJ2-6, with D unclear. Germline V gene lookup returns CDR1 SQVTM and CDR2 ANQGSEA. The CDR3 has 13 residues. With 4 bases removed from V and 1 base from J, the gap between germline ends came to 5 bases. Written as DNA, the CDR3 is TGCAGCGTTGCCGTTTCTGGGGCCAACGTCCTGACTTTC. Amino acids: CSVAVSGANVLTF.

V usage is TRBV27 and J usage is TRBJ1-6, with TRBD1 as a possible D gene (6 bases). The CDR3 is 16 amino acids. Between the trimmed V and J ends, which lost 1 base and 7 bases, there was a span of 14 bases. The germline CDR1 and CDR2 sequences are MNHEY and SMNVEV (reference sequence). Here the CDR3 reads CASSLLRVRGNSPLHF. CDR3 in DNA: TGTGCCAGCAGTTTATTGAGGGTCAGGGGCAATTCACCCCTCCACTTT.

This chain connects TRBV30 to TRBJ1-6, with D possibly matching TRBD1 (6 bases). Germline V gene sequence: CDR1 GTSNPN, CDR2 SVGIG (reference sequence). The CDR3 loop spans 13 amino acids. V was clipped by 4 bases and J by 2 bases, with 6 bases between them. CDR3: CAWTGAYNSPLHF. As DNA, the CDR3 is TGTGCCTGGACAGGGGCCTATAATTCACCCCTCCACTTT.

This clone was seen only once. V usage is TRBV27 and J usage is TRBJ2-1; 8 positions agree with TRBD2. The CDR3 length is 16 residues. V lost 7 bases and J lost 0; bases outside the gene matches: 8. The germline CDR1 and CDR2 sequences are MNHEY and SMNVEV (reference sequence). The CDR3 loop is CASIPSGQSSYNEQFF. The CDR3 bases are TGTGCCAGCATACCTAGCGGGCAAAGCTCCTACAATGAGCAGTTCTTC.

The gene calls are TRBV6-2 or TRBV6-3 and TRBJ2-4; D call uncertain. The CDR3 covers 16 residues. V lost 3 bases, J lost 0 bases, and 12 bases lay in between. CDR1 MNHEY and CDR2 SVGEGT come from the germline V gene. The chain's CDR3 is CASSYGLNLAKNIQYF. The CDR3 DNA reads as TGTGCCAGCAGTTATGGCCTGAACCTAGCCAAAAACATTCAGTACTTC.

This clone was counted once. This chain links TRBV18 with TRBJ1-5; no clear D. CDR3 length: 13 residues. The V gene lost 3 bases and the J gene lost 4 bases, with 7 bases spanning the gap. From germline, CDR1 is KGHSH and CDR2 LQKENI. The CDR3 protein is CASSPQRNQPQHF. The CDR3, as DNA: TGTGCCAGCTCACCTCAGCGGAATCAGCCCCAGCATTTT.

Here the CDR3 DNA reads TGTGCCAGCAGTTACGGACAGATTACAGATACGCAGTATTTT. Translation gives CASSYGQITDTQYF. This chain uses TRBV6-2 or TRBV6-3 with TRBJ2-3; possible D gene TRBD1, 6 bases. CDR1 and CDR2 from the germline V gene are MNHEY and SVGEGT. V was cut by 2 bases and J by 3 bases, with 9 bases left in between. This CDR3 comprises 14 residues.

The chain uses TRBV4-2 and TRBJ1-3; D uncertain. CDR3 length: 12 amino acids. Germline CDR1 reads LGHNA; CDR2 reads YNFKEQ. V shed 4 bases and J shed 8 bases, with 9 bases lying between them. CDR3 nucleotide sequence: TGTGCCAGCAGCCCCCGTGAGGACACCATATATTTT. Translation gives CASSPREDTIYF.

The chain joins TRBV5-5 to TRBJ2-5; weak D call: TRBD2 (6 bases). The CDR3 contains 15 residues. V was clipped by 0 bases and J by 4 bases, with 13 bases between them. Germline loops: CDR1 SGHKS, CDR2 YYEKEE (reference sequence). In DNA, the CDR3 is TGTGCCAGCAGCTTGGATCGCGGGACGCTAGAGACCCAGTACTTC. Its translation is CASSLDRGTLETQYF. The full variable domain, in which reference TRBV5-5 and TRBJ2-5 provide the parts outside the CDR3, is DAGVTQSPTHLIKTRGQQVTLRCSPISGHKSVSWYQQVLGQGPQFIFQYYEKEERGRGNFPDRFSARQFPNYSSELNVNALLLGDSALYLCASSLDRGTLETQYFGPGTRLLVL.

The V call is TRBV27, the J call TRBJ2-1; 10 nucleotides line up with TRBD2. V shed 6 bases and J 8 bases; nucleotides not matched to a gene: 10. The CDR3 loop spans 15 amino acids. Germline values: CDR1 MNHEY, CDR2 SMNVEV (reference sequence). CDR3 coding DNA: TGTGCCAGCAGCCCGGGACTAGCGTTATTGGATGAGCAGTTCTTC. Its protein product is CASSPGLALLDEQFF.

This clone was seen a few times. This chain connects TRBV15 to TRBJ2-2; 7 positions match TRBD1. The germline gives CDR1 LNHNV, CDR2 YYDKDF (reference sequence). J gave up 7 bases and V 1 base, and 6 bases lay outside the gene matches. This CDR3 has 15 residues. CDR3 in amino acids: CATSRAQQGYGELFF. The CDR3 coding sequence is TGTGCCACCAGCAGAGCTCAACAGGGGTACGGGGAGCTGTTTTTT.

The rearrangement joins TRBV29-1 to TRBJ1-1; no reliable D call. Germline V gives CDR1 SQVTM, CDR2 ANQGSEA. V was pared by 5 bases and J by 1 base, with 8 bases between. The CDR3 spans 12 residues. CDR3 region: CSVQPGNTEAFF. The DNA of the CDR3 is TGCAGCGTTCAACCAGGGAACACTGAAGCTTTCTTT. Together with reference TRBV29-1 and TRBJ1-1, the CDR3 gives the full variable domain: SAVISQKPSRDICQRGTSLTIQCQVDSQVTMMFWYRQQPGQSLTLIATANQGSEATYESGFVIDKFPISRPNLTFSTLTVSNMSPEDSSIYLCSVQPGNTEAFFGQGTRLTVV.

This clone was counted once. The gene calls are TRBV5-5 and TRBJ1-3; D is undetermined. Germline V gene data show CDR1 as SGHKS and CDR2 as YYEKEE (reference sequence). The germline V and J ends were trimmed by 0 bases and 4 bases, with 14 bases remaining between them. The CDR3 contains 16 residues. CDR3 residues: CASSLVSGGRGNTIYF. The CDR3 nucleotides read TGTGCCAGCAGCTTGGTGTCCGGCGGCCGAGGAAACACCATATATTTT. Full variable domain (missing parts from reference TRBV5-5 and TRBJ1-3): DAGVTQSPTHLIKTRGQQVTLRCSPISGHKSVSWYQQVLGQGPQFIFQYYEKEERGRGNFPDRFSARQFPNYSSELNVNALLLGDSALYLCASSLVSGGRGNTIYFGEGSWLTVV.

The CDR3 is CASSNTGTSGIYEQYF. The CDR3 region has the DNA TGCGCCAGCAGCAACACCGGGACTAGCGGGATCTACGAGCAGTACTTC. The rearrangement links TRBV10-2 to TRBJ2-7, with 13 bases matching TRBD2. This CDR3 has 16 residues. V was clipped by 6 bases and J by 3 bases; unmatched bases: 8. Germline V lookup: CDR1 WSHSY, CDR2 SAAADI.

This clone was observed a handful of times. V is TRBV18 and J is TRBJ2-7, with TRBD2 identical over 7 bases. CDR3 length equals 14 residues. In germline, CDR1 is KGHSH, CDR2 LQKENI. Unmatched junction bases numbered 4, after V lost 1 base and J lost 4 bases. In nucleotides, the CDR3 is TGTGCCAGCTCACCACACAGCGGGGAATACGAGCAGTACTTC. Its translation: CASSPHSGEYEQYF.

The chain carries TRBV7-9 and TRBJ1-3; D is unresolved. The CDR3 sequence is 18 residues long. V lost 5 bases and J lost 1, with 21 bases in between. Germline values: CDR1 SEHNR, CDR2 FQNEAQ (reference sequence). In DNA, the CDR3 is TGTGCCAGCAGCCCCGAGGGCAGGAAAATAGGGTCTGGAAACACCATATATTTT. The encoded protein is CASSPEGRKIGSGNTIYF.

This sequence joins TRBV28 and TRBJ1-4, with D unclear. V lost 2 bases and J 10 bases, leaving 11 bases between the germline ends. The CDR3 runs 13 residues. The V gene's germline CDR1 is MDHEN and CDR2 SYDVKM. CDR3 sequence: CASSLAGVGKLFF. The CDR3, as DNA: TGTGCCAGCAGTTTAGCCGGGGTAGGAAAACTGTTTTTT.

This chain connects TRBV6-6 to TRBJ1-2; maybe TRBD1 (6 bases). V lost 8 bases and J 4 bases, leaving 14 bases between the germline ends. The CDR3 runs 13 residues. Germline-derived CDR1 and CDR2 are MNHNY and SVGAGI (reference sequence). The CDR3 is CASWDNLSYGYTF. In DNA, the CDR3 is TGTGCCAGCTGGGACAACCTTTCCTATGGCTACACCTTC.

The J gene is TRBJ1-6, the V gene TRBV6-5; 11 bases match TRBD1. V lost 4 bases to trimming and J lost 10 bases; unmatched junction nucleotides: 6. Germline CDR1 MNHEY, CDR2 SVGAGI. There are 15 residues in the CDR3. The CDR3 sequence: CASSSGTGGRSPLHF. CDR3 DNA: TGTGCCAGCAGTTCCGGGACAGGGGGGAGGTCACCCCTCCACTTT.

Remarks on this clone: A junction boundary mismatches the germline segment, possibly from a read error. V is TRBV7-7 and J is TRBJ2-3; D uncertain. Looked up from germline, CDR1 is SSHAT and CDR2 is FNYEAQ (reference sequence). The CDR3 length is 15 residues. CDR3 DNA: TGTGCTAGCAGCCAACTCCAAACCCCCGCAGATACGCAGTATTTT. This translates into CASSQLQTPADTQYF.

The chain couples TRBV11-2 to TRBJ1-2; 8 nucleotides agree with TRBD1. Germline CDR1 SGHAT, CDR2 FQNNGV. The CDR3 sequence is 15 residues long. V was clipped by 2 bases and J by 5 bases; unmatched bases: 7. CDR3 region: CASSLYSGTGYGYTF. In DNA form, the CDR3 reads TGTGCCAGCAGCTTATACTCCGGGACAGGATATGGCTACACCTTC.

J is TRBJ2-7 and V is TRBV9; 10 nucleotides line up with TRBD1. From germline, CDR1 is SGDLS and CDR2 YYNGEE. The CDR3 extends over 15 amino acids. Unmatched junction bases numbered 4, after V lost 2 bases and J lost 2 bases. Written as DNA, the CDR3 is TGTGCCAGCAGCGTGGGGACAGGGGTTACCTACGAGCAGTACTTC. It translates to CASSVGTGVTYEQYF.

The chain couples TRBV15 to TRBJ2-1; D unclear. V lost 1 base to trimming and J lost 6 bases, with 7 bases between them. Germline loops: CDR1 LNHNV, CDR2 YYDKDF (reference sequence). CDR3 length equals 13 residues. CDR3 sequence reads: CATSRGQFNEQFF. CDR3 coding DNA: TGTGCCACCAGCAGAGGGCAGTTCAATGAGCAGTTCTTC.

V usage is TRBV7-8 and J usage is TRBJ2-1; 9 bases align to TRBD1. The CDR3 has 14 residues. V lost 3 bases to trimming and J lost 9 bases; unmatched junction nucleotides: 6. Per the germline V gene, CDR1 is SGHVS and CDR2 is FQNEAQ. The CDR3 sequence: CASSFRGQGGEQFF. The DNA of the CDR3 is TGTGCCAGCAGCTTTAGGGGACAGGGTGGTGAGCAGTTCTTC.

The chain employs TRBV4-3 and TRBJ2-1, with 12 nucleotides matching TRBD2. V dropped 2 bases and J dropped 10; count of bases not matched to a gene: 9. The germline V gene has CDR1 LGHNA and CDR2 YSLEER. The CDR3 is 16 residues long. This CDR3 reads CASSQNGLAGLREQFF. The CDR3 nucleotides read TGCGCCAGCAGCCAAAACGGACTAGCGGGATTACGCGAGCAGTTCTTC.

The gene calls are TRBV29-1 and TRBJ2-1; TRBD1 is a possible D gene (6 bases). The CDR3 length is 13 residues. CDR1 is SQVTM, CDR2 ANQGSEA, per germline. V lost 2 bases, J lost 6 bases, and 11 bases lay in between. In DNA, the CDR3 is TGCAGCGTTGAAATTCCAGGGGTCAATGAGCAGTTCTTC. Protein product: CSVEIPGVNEQFF.

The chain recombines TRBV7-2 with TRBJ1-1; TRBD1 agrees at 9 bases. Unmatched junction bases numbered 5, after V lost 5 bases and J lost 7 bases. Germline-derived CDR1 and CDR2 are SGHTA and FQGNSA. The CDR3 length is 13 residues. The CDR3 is CASSRDRDGEAFF. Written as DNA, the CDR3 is TGTGCCAGCAGCCGGGACAGGGACGGTGAAGCTTTCTTT.

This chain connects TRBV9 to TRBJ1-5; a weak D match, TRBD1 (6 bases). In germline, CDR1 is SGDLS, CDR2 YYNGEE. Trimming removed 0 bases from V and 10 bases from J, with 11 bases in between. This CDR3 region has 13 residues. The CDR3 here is CASSVEGGNPQHF. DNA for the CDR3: TGTGCCAGCAGCGTAGAAGGGGGTAACCCCCAGCATTTT. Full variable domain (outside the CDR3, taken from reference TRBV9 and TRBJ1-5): DSGVTQTPKHLITATGQRVTLRCSPRSGDLSVYWYQQSLDQGLQFLIQYYNGEERAKGNILERFSAQQFPDLHSELNLSSLELGDSALYFCASSVEGGNPQHFGDGTRLSIL.